This TCR beta chain came from a study of preoperative IRX-2 immunotherapy in early breast cancer. Profiling relied on immunoSEQ multiplex PCR, and the TCRdb table lists in-frame clones only, not all of them. The sample shows 25,000 to 30,000 clones, around four fifths of them seen only once. This clone was recorded a few times. This sample's treatment: preoperative locoregional IRX-2 cytokine immunotherapy. Samples came from a phase Ib trial of preoperative locoregional IRX-2 cytokine immunotherapy. The CDR3 is 15 amino acids. J lost 8 bases, V lost 2 bases, and 8 bases had no gene match. Germline V lookup: CDR1 LNHDA, CDR2 SQIVND (reference sequence).

The chain employs TRBV19 and TRBJ1-4; 7 bases fit TRBD1. The TCR comes from a human donor with breast cancer. The material sequenced was lymph node tissue, taken after IRX-2 immunotherapy. The CDR3 DNA is TGTGCCAGTAGTATATCTGGCAGGGGGAGGGAAAAACTGTTTTTT. Translation gives CASSISGRGREKLFF. The whole variable domain, filled in from reference TRBV19 and TRBJ1-4, reads DGGITQSPKYLFRKEGQNVTLSCEQNLNHDAMYWYRQDPGQGLRLIYYSQIVNDFQKGDIAEGYSVSREKKESFPLTVTSAQKNPTAFYLCASSISGRGREKLFFGSGTQLSVL.